One and the same sample provided the 10 T cell receptor beta chains below, sequenced in a study of blood T cell repertoires in COVID-19. Data came from immunoSEQ multiplex PCR; TCRdb stores just in-frame clones and leaves some out. The table has about 200,000 clones, around nine tenths seen once. Sample: peripheral blood. The receptors were sampled from a man in his fifties or sixties with COVID-19, enrolled during active disease.

The chain employs TRBV2 and TRBJ1-2, with a tentative D call TRBD1 (5 bases). The V end was cut by 4 bases, the J end by 6 bases, with 12 bases between. The length of the CDR3 is 13 residues. CDR1 and CDR2 (germline): SNHLY, FYNNEI. The CDR3 nucleotides are TGTGCCAGCAGTGTCTTATCAGGGAATGGCTACACCTTC. It encodes CASSVLSGNGYTF.

The V call is TRBV19, the J call TRBJ1-2, with 9 bases lining up with TRBD1. Germline CDR1 LNHDA, CDR2 SQIVND (reference sequence). The V gene end was trimmed by 6 bases and the J gene end by 4 bases; junction bases not matched to a gene: 3. CDR3 length: 13 residues. CDR3 region: CASRLQGAYGYTF. As DNA, the CDR3 is TGTGCCAGTAGACTACAGGGGGCCTATGGCTACACCTTC.

V and J are TRBV2 and TRBJ1-5, with 11 bases matching TRBD1. The CDR3 covers 15 residues. Germline V gene data show CDR1 as SNHLY and CDR2 as FYNNEI. V lost 6 bases, J lost 4 bases, and 5 bases stayed unmatched. CDR3 region: CASRGDRGRNQPQHF. In DNA, the CDR3 is TGTGCCAGCAGGGGGGACAGGGGGAGGAATCAGCCCCAGCATTTT.

The V gene is TRBV7-2, the J gene TRBJ2-2; no reliable D call. CDR1 is SGHTA and CDR2 is FQGNSA in the germline V gene. CDR3 length equals 12 residues. The ends were cut back, 4 bases at V and 3 bases at J, with 3 bases in the middle. The CDR3 coding sequence is TGTGCCAGCAGCTCCTACACCGGGGAGCTGTTTTTT. This encodes CASSSYTGELFF.

The chain has TRBV12-5 and TRBJ2-1; 9 nucleotides match TRBD2. CDR3 length equals 16 residues. The V segment lost 5 bases and the J segment 6 bases; nucleotides outside the gene matches: 11. Germline V gene sequence: CDR1 LGHNT, CDR2 FRNRAP. CDR3 protein: CASGRKGGLAANEQFF. For the CDR3, the DNA is TGTGCTAGTGGTCGAAAGGGGGGACTAGCAGCCAATGAGCAGTTCTTC. The variable domain in full, completed from reference TRBV12-5 and TRBJ2-1, reads DARVTQTPRHKVTEMGQEVTMRCQPILGHNTVFWYRQTMMQGLELLAYFRNRAPLDDSGMPKDRFSAEMPDATLATLKIQPSEPRDSAVYFCASGRKGGLAANEQFFGPGTRLTVL.

The chain has TRBV5-1 and TRBJ1-6, with a possible D match to TRBD1 (5 bases). Germline values: CDR1 SGHRS, CDR2 YFSETQ. Trimming cost V 2 bases and J 4 bases, with 7 bases left between them. This CDR3 is 14 amino acids long. CDR3 bases: TGCGCCAGCAGCTTAGGACATTATAATTCACCCCTCCACTTT. It yields the protein CASSLGHYNSPLHF.

The rearrangement links TRBV7-3 to TRBJ1-2; D is possibly TRBD1 (6 bases). Germline-derived CDR1 and CDR2 are SGHTA and FQGTGA. CDR3 length: 15 amino acids. Trimming stripped 6 bases from V and 5 bases from J, with 19 bases between. CDR3 coding DNA: TGTGCCAGCAGAAAAAATGTCGGCAGGGGATATGGCTACACCTTC. Amino acids: CASRKNVGRGYGYTF.

This chain connects TRBV2 to TRBJ2-2; TRBD2 aligns across 8 bases. The junction had 7 bases not matched to a gene; V was cut back by 3 bases and J by 4 bases. The germline gives CDR1 SNHLY, CDR2 FYNNEI. This CDR3 comprises 16 residues. CDR3 DNA sequence: TGTGCCAGCAGTGAGGAACTAGCGGAGATCACCGGGGAGCTGTTTTTT. This sequence encodes CASSEELAEITGELFF. Supplemented by reference TRBV2 and TRBJ2-2, the full variable domain reads EPEVTQTPSHQVTQMGQEVILRCVPISNHLYFYWYRQILGQKVEFLVSFYNNEISEKSEIFDDQFSVERPDGSNFTLKIRSTKLEDSAMYFCASSEELAEITGELFFGEGSRLTVL.

This rearrangement joins TRBV6-4 to TRBJ1-2; TRBD1 aligns across 7 bases. The CDR3 is made up of 14 amino acids. Germline loops: CDR1 MRHNA, CDR2 SNTAGT. CDR3 loop: CVQNARTGDYGYTF. The CDR3 nucleotides read TGTGTTCAAAACGCCCGGACAGGTGACTATGGCTACACCTTC.

The V gene is TRBV9, the J gene TRBJ2-3, with D maybe TRBD2 (6 bases). Germline V lookup: CDR1 SGDLS, CDR2 YYNGEE. The CDR3 length is 15 residues. Trimming cost V 0 bases and J 5 bases, with 13 bases left between them. In DNA, the CDR3 is TGTGCCAGCAGCGTAGGACTAGTCGACAGAGATACGCAGTATTTT. Protein sequence: CASSVGLVDRDTQYF.